The next 15 T cell receptor beta chains were all read from a single sample in a study of human T cells and chemical hapten exposure. Time point indicated: patch test 1, 2 weeks after DPC sensitization. Treatment defined: therapeutic diphenylcyclopropenone sensitization with weekly scalp DPC. TCRdb reanalysed the RACE reads using MiXCR and keeps one entry per CDR3 protein. The sample consists of about 120,000 distinct CDR3 sequences, 9% to 14% of them appearing once. Specimen: whole blood, collected in connection with sensitization to the hapten diphenylcyclopropenone (DPC). Receptor source: a woman aged 45-65 years with alopecia areata. Some clones in this sample may be carry-over from other donors' samples.

The chain combines TRBV3-1 with TRBJ1-1; D gene uncertain. The CDR3 extends over 13 amino acids. With 4 bases removed from V and 1 base from J, the gap between germline ends came to 7 bases. The germline V gene has CDR1 LGHDT and CDR2 YNNKEL (reference sequence). The CDR3 spells CASSPFRNTEAFF. CDR3 DNA sequence: TGTGCCAGCAGCCCCTTTAGGAACACTGAAGCTTTCTTT.

This clonotype was recorded at least ten times. The chain has TRBV7-9 and TRBJ2-7; D is undetermined. The CDR3 length is 12 residues. Germline CDR1 reads SEHNR; CDR2 reads FQNEAQ (reference sequence). V shed 1 base and J shed 9 bases, with 10 bases lying between them. CDR3 bases: TGTGCCAGCAGCTTAGAGGCCTGGGGGCAGTACTTC. This codes for CASSLEAWGQYF.

This chain uses TRBV5-5 with TRBJ2-7; weak D call: TRBD1 (7 bases). Germline values: CDR1 SGHKS, CDR2 YYEKEE (reference sequence). V was trimmed by 5 bases and J by 6 bases, leaving 15 bases between them. CDR3 size: 13 residues. The CDR3 region is CASSGQGGREQYF. The CDR3 coding sequence is TGTGCCAGCAGTGGGCAGGGGGGCCGCGAGCAGTACTTC.

In its sample, this clonotype was seen many times. This rearrangement joins TRBV15 to TRBJ2-2; 14 nucleotides agree with TRBD2. CDR3 length: 16 amino acids. Looked up from germline, CDR1 is LNHNV and CDR2 is YYDKDF (reference sequence). V lost 5 bases and J lost 3; bases outside the gene matches: 2. The CDR3 sequence: CATSRLAGGHTGELFF. The DNA of the CDR3 is TGTGCCACCAGCCGACTAGCGGGAGGGCACACCGGGGAGCTGTTTTTT.

CDR3 in amino acids: CASSSPGQGTIVSYNEQFF. Written as DNA, the CDR3 is TGTGCCAGCAGCTCACCGGGACAGGGGACAATAGTGTCCTACAATGAGCAGTTCTTC. The chain combines TRBV7-9 with TRBJ2-1, with TRBD1 matching over 10 bases. This CDR3 region has 19 residues. The V gene's germline CDR1 is SEHNR and CDR2 FQNEAQ (reference sequence). V gave up 4 bases and J gave up 1 base; unmatched junction bases: 13. Full variable domain (outside the CDR3, taken from reference TRBV7-9 and TRBJ2-1): DTGVSQNPRHKITKRGQNVTFRCDPISEHNRLYWYRQTLGQGPEFLTYFQNEAQLEKSRLLSDRFSAERPKGSFSTLEIQRTEQGDSAMYLCASSSPGQGTIVSYNEQFFGPGTRLTVL.

The chain links TRBV18 to TRBJ2-7; 7 bases are a match to TRBD1. Germline V gene data show CDR1 as KGHSH and CDR2 as LQKENI. The CDR3 sequence is 15 residues long. V shed 2 bases and J 6 bases; nucleotides not matched to a gene: 10. Written as DNA, the CDR3 is TGTGCCAGCTCACCATGGACAGGACCCACGGGCGAGCAGTACTTC. As protein: CASSPWTGPTGEQYF.

This rearrangement joins TRBV6-1 to TRBJ1-5, with D possibly matching TRBD1 (5 bases). Germline loops: CDR1 MNHNS, CDR2 SASEGT. The CDR3 covers 12 residues. With 7 bases removed from V and 4 bases from J, the gap between germline ends came to 8 bases. CDR3 residues: CASTGYNQPQHF. CDR3 DNA sequence: TGTGCCAGCACAGGGTATAATCAGCCCCAGCATTTT.

The J gene is TRBJ1-1, the V gene TRBV29-1; maybe TRBD1 (5 bases). CDR1 is SQVTM, CDR2 ANQGSEA, per germline. The CDR3 loop spans 11 amino acids. V gave up 3 bases and J gave up 8 bases, with 10 bases separating them. CDR3 bases: TGCAGCGTTGAGGCGGGGCGAGAAGCTTTCTTT. Translating it yields CSVEAGREAFF.

The J gene is TRBJ1-1, the V gene TRBV5-1, with 8 bases fitting TRBD1. This CDR3 is 18 amino acids long. Per germline, CDR1 SGHRS and CDR2 YFSETQ. V lost 4 bases, J lost 1 base, and 15 bases stayed unmatched. In DNA, the CDR3 is TGCGCCAGCAGCACCCCTTTAAACGCCGGACAGGGGAACACTGAAGCTTTCTTT. It yields the protein CASSTPLNAGQGNTEAFF. Variable domain in full (rest from reference TRBV5-1 and TRBJ1-1): KAGVTQTPRYLIKTRGQQVTLSCSPISGHRSVSWYQQTPGQGLQFLFEYFSETQRNKGNFPGRFSGRQFSNSRSEMNVSTLELGDSALYLCASSTPLNAGQGNTEAFFGQGTRLTVV.

At least ten counts were recorded for this clonotype. The chain is built from TRBV7-2 and TRBJ2-3, with 11 bases that match TRBD2. J was trimmed by 2 bases and V by 1 base; bases with no gene match: 5. CDR1 and CDR2 (germline): SGHTA, FQGNSA. This CDR3 is 17 amino acids long. CDR3 DNA: TGTGCCAGCAGCTTAGGGGCTAGCGGGGGGCCCACAGATACGCAGTATTTT. Translated, it gives CASSLGASGGPTDTQYF.

This clonotype was found a few times. The rearrangement joins TRBV28 to TRBJ2-2, with no clear D. The CDR3 is made up of 16 amino acids. Looked up from germline, CDR1 is MDHEN and CDR2 is SYDVKM. Trimming pared 1 base from V and 0 bases from J, leaving 9 bases between. CDR3 coding DNA: TGTGCCAGCAGTTTATTGGAGCCAGCGAACACCGGGGAGCTGTTTTTT. This translates into CASSLLEPANTGELFF.

The chain combines TRBV6-5 with TRBJ2-5, with TRBD2 matching over 11 bases. Germline CDR1 MNHEY, CDR2 SVGAGI. V lost 2 bases to trimming and J lost 2 bases; unmatched junction nucleotides: 4. The CDR3 runs 16 residues. DNA for the CDR3: TGTGCCAGCAGTTACGGTGGGACTAGCGGTCAAGAGACCCAGTACTTC. Its translation is CASSYGGTSGQETQYF.

The chain carries TRBV7-2 and TRBJ1-1, with D maybe TRBD1 (6 bases). V lost 6 bases and J lost 3, with 8 bases in between. CDR3 length: 12 amino acids. Germline V gene sequence: CDR1 SGHTA, CDR2 FQGNSA. Here the CDR3 DNA reads TGTGCCAGCAGAGGACAGTACACTGAAGCTTTCTTT. Protein product: CASRGQYTEAFF.

In this sample, this clonotype turned up many times. The chain links TRBV12-3 or TRBV12-4 to TRBJ1-5; D gene unclear. V was pared by 5 bases and J by 6 bases, with 11 bases between. The CDR3 is 13 residues long. The CDR3 DNA sequence: TGTGCCAGCAGTCCTCGACCAGGTCAGCCCCAGCATTTT. This codes for CASSPRPGQPQHF.

This clonotype was observed a few times. The V gene is TRBV6-1, the J gene TRBJ1-5, with D tentatively TRBD1 (6 bases). Trimming left V 7 bases short and J 4 bases short, with 17 bases between. Germline CDR1 and CDR2: MNHNS and SASEGT. The CDR3 is 15 amino acids. CDR3: CASILTGYGNQPQHF. The DNA of the CDR3 is TGTGCCAGCATCCTTACAGGGTACGGAAATCAGCCCCAGCATTTT.